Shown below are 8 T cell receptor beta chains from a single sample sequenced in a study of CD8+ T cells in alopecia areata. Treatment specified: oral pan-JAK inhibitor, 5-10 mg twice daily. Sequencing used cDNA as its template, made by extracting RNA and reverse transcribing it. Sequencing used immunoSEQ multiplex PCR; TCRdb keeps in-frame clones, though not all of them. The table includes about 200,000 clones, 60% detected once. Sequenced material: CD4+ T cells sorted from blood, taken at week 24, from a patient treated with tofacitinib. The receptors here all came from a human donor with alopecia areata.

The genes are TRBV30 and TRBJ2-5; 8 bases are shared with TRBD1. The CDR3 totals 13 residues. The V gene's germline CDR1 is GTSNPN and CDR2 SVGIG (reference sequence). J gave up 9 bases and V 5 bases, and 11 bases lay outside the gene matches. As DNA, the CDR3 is TGTGCCTGGGCTGGACAGGGTGGGAGATCCCAGTACTTC. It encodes CAWAGQGGRSQYF. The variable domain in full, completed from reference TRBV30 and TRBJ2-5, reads SQTIHQWPATLVQPVGSPLSLECTVEGTSNPNLYWYRQAAGRGLQLLFYSVGIGQISSEVPQNLSASRPQDRQFILSSKKLLLSDSGFYLCAWAGQGGRSQYFGPGTRLLVL.

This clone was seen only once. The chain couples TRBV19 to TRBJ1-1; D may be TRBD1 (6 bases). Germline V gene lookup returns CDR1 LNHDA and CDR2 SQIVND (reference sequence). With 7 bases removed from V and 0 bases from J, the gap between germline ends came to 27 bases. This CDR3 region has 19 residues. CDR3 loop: CASKPGVGDRWAMNTEAFF. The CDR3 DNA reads TGTGCCAGTAAACCCGGTGTGGGTGACAGGTGGGCGATGAACACTGAAGCTTTCTTT.

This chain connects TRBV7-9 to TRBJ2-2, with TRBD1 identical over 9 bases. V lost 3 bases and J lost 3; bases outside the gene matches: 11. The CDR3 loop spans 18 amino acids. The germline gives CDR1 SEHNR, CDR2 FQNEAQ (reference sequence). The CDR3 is CASSLGTGTLLDTGELFF. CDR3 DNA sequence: TGTGCCAGCAGCTTGGGGACAGGGACCCTCTTGGACACCGGGGAGCTGTTTTTT.

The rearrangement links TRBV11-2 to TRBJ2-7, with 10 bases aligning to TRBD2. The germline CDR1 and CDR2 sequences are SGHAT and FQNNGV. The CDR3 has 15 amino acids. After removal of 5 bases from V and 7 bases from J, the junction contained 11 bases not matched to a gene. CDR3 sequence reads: CASSRPGAGGQEQYF. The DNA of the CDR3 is TGTGCCAGCAGCCGCCCTGGAGCGGGGGGGCAAGAGCAGTACTTC.

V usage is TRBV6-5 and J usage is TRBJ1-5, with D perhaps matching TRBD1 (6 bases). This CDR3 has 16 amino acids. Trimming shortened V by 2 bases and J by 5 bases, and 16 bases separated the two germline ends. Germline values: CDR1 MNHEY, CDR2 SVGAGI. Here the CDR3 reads CASSYTTTGPDQPQHF. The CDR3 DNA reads TGTGCCAGCAGTTACACCACGACAGGTCCCGATCAGCCCCAGCATTTT.

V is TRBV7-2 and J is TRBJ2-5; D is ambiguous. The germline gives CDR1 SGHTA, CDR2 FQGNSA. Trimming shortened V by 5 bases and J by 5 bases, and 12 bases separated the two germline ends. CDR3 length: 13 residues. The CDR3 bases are TGTGCCAGCAGCCTAGAAGTTGGCGAGACCCAGTACTTC. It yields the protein CASSLEVGETQYF.

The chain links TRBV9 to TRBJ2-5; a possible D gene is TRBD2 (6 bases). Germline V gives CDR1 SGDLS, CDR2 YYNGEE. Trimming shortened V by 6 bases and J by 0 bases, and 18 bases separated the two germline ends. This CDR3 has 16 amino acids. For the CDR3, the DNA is TGTGCCAGCAACCCCAGAGGGGCGGGGAACCAAGAGACCCAGTACTTC. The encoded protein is CASNPRGAGNQETQYF.

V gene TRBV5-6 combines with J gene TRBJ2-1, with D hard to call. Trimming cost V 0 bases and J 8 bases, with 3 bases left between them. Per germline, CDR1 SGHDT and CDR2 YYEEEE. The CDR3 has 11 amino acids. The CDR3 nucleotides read TGTGCCAGCAGCTTGGTGGATGAGCAGTTCTTC. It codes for CASSLVDEQFF.